This TCR beta chain derives from a study of shared clonotypes between healthy human individuals. The table came from immunoSEQ multiplex PCR; TCRdb's copy has only in-frame clones and leaves some out. The table includes about 1.1 million clones, approximately 78% detected once. As to this clone: The antigen remains unidentified.

Findings and limits, study-wide: The generation probabilities recorded for non-shared clonotypes fell below those of clonotypes shared by all four donors.

The CDR3 has 15 residues. Germline CDR1 MGHRA, CDR2 YSYEKL. V shed 4 bases and J 0 bases; nucleotides not matched to a gene: 4. The chain uses TRBV4-1 and TRBJ2-3, with 7 bases matching TRBD2. The sample comprised memory CD4+ T cells from PBMCs. As to subset: CD45RA-negative fraction. The receptor's source is a young man in good health. Some clones in this sample may be carry-over from other donors' samples. The CDR3 is CASSPRGLSTDTQYF. In DNA, the CDR3 is TGCGCCAGCAGCCCTCGGGGACTAAGCACAGATACGCAGTATTTT.